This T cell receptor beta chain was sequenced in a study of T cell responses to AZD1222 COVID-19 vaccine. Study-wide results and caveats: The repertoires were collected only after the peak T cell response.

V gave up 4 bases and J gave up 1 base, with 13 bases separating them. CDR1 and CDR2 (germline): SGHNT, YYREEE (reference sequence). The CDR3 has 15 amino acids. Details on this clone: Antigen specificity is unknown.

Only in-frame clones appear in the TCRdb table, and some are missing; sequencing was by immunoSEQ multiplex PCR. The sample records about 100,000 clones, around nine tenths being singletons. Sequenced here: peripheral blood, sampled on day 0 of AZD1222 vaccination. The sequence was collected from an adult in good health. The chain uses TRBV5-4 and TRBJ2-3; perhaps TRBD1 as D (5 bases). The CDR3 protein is CASSPWGRGTDTQYF. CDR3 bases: TGTGCCAGCAGCCCCTGGGGCAGGGGCACAGATACGCAGTATTTT.